Included here is one TCR beta chain sequence, with context. Its antigen is still unknown. This entry is derived from a study of cytomegalovirus exposure and HLA in healthy donors. The CDR3 totals 16 residues. The germline V gene has CDR1 SGHVS and CDR2 FQNEAQ. V lost 5 bases and J 1 base, leaving 14 bases between the germline ends. Study findings and constraints: Researchers reported from a later analysis that most CMV-associated TCR beta chains appeared HLA-restricted. The sole available immune exposure information was CMV serostatus. Sequence variants that were highly shared formed a cluster that was likely a sequencing artifact.

Donors likely had unrecorded immune exposures despite being nominally healthy when sampled. The PCR ran on 60 Vbeta and 13 Jbeta primers. This table comes from immunoSEQ multiplex PCR, and its TCRdb copy is limited to in-frame clones, with some not included. This table holds 150,000 to 200,000 clones, 80% to 85% found once. The chain uses TRBV7-8 and TRBJ2-2; the D gene is possibly TRBD2 (6 bases). This sequence originates from a male donor in good health and CMV-seropositive. Sequencing input: PBMCs. The CDR3 here is CASSLGGRENTGELFF. The CDR3 DNA is TGTGCCAGCAGCCTGGGGGGACGGGAGAACACCGGGGAGCTGTTTTTT.